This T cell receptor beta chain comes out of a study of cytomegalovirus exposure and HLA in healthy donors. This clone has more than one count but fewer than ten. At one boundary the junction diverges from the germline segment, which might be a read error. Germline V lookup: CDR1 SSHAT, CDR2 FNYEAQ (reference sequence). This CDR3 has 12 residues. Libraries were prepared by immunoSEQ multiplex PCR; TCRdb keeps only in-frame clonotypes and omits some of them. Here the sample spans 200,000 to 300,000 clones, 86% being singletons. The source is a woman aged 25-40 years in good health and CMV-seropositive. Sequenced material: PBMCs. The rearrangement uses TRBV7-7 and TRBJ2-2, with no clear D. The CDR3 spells CASSPFTGELFF. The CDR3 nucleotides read TGTGCTAGCAGCCCCTTCACCGGGGAGCTGTTTTTT.